This is a list of T cell receptor beta chains from one sample in a study of blood T cells in healthy people across ages. TCRdb called the 5' RACE reads again in MiXCR, with one record for every CDR3 protein. The sample has around 1.1 million distinct CDR3 sequences, 35% to 40% seen once. Specimen: blood. Source of these receptors: a man younger than 35 in good health. Both conserved end residues are part of each CDR3. The D gene is left open where the match is weak. Size is stated for part of the rows, as once, few or many counts, or as a class when the clone is expanded.

>TRBJ1-2|-|-|TRBV10-3
TGTGCCATCAGTGGAGTCAGTTATGGCTACACCTTC
CAISGVSYGYTF
>TRBJ1-4|-|-|TRBV7-2
TGTGCCAGCAGCTTATTAGGGGGGCGCGTTGAAAAACTGTTTTTT
CASSLLGGRVEKLFF
>TRBJ1-2|-|-|TRBV4-2
TGTGCCAGCAGCCAAGATTACGGGGCAGAACCTACTAACTATGGCTACACCTTC
CASSQDYGAEPTNYGYTF
>TRBJ1-2|-|-|TRBV2
TGTGCCAGCAGTCCAGGGTTCTATGGCTACACCTTC
CASSPGFYGYTF
>TRBJ1-2|few|-|TRBV4-1
TGCGCCAGCAGCCAAGCCGGGACGCTGCTAAACTATGGCTACACCTTC
CASSQAGTLLNYGYTF
>TRBJ2-1|few|-|TRBV7-9
TGTGCCAGCCCTGTCAGCTCCTACAATGAGCAGTTCTTC
CASPVSSYNEQFF
>TRBJ1-2|-|-|TRBV9
TGTGCCAGTAGATCTAGGGGTGGCTACACCTTC
CASRSRGGYTF
>TRBJ2-5|-|-|TRBV7-2
TGTGCCAGCAGCTTAGTGGGCGGACAACAAGAGACCCAGTACTTC
CASSLVGGQQETQYF
>TRBJ2-1|once|-|TRBV9
TGTGCCAGCAGCGTAGGTGGGGGCCATTTAAACTACAATGAGCAGTTCTTC
CASSVGGGHLNYNEQFF
>TRBJ2-7|few|-|TRBV12-3/TRBV12-4
TGTGCTAGCAGTTTAGCGCCATTGGGGGCATACGAGCAGTACTTC
CASSLAPLGAYEQYF
>TRBJ2-4|-|-|TRBV7-2
TGTGCCAGCAGCTTAGAGAGAAAAAACATTCAGTACTTC
CASSLERKNIQYF
>TRBJ2-3|-|TRBD1|TRBV7-6
TGTGCCAGCAGCTTAGCCCCTGGACAGGGTTCTCCTAGCACAGATACGCAGTATTTT
CASSLAPGQGSPSTDTQYF
>TRBJ2-5|-|-|TRBV4-3
TGCGCCAGCAGCCAGGCCCTACAGGGTCTTCAAGAGACCCAGTACTTC
CASSQALQGLQETQYF
>TRBJ1-5|-|TRBD1|TRBV12-3/TRBV12-4
TGTGCCAGCAGGACAGGGCATCAGCCCCAGCATTTT
CASRTGHQPQHF
>TRBJ2-5|few|TRBD2|TRBV12-3/TRBV12-4
TGTGCCAGCAGTCCTACTAGTGGGGGGGAGGCCCAGTACTTC
CASSPTSGGEAQYF
>TRBJ1-2|few|-|TRBV4-3
TGCGCCAGCAGCCAGCGAGGGGTAACTAACTATGGCTACACCTTC
CASSQRGVTNYGYTF
>TRBJ1-2|once|TRBD1|TRBV15
TGTGCCACCAGCAGAGTGGGACCAGGGGGCAGCTATGGCTACACCTTC
CATSRVGPGGSYGYTF
>TRBJ2-7|few|TRBD1|TRBV4-3
TGCGCCAGCAGCCAAGAAGAGGGGGCGACCGAGCAGTACTTC
CASSQEEGATEQYF
>TRBJ1-4|-|TRBD1|TRBV6-6
TGTGCCAGCACCAATGACAGGGGAGGATATGAAAAACTGTTTTTT
CASTNDRGGYEKLFF
>TRBJ2-5|few|-|TRBV7-2
TGTGCCAGCAGCTTAGTTGGGGATTGGGCAGAGACCCAGTACTTC
CASSLVGDWAETQYF
>TRBJ1-5|-|-|TRBV20-1
TGCAGTGCTAGAGTCCCCAGCTATCAGCCCCAGCATTTT
CSARVPSYQPQHF
>TRBJ2-1|few|TRBD1|TRBV29-1
TGCAGCGTTGATCCTTTGGACAGGGGGGTCAATGAGCAGTTCTTC
CSVDPLDRGVNEQFF
>TRBJ2-4|many|-|TRBV10-3
TGTGCCATCAGTGAAAAGCCGGCATCAGCCAAAAACATTCAGTACTTC
CAISEKPASAKNIQYF
>TRBJ1-2|few|-|TRBV20-1
TGCAGTGCCCCTTCTGGGGGTTGGTATAACTATGGCTACACCTTC
CSAPSGGWYNYGYTF
>TRBJ2-3|-|-|TRBV12-3/TRBV12-4
TGTGCCAGCAGTAGAGGCCGGGACATTAGCACAGATACGCAGTATTTT
CASSRGRDISTDTQYF
>TRBJ1-2|-|TRBD1|TRBV12-3/TRBV12-4
TGTGCCAGCAGTTTTTCCGGGACAGGGCACGGCTACACCTTC
CASSFSGTGHGYTF
>TRBJ1-2|-|-|TRBV2
TGTGCCAGCAGAGCAGGGGAATTTAGCTATGGCTACACCTTC
CASRAGEFSYGYTF
>TRBJ2-3|-|-|TRBV7-2
TGTGCCAGCAGCTTAGGGGGTCGCCTCACAGATACGCAGTATTTT
CASSLGGRLTDTQYF
>TRBJ2-2|-|-|TRBV4-2
TGTGCCAGCAGCCAAGAGGGGGCTGGCCGAGACACCGGGGAGCTGTTTTTT
CASSQEGAGRDTGELFF
>TRBJ2-1|few|TRBD1|TRBV7-2
TGTGCCAGCAGCTTGACAGGGGGTTACACTAATGAGCAGTTCTTC
CASSLTGGYTNEQFF
>TRBJ1-2|-|-|TRBV4-1
TGCGCCAGCAGCCGCCGACAGGAAGGGGAGAACTATGGCTACACCTTC
CASSRRQEGENYGYTF
>TRBJ2-3|-|-|TRBV20-1
TGCAGTGCTAGAGGGGGGCAAAACACAGATACGCAGTATTTT
CSARGGQNTDTQYF
>TRBJ2-1|-|TRBD1|TRBV7-6
TGTGTCAGCAGCCAGCTTCCCGGGACAGGGACCTACAATGAGCAGTTCTTC
CVSSQLPGTGTYNEQFF
>TRBJ2-4|few|TRBD2|TRBV9
TGTGCCAGCAGCGTAGGAGCGGGGGGGCATATAAACATTCAGTACTTC
CASSVGAGGHINIQYF
>TRBJ2-3|-|-|TRBV20-1
TGCAGTGCGGTTCGACTTACAGATACGCAGTATTTT
CSAVRLTDTQYF
>TRBJ2-1|-|-|TRBV5-1
TGCGCCAGCAGCTTCTCGGACCGATCCTACAATGAGCAGTTCTTC
CASSFSDRSYNEQFF
>TRBJ2-2|-|TRBD1|TRBV12-3/TRBV12-4
TGTGCCAGCGGCTATCGACAGGGACGGACCGGGGAGCTGTTTTTT
CASGYRQGRTGELFF
>TRBJ2-1|few|-|TRBV4-3
TGCGCCAGCAGCCAAGATCTTCTCGGACAATACAATGAGCAGTTCTTC
CASSQDLLGQYNEQFF
>TRBJ2-3|-|TRBD2|TRBV6-5
TGTGCCAGCAGTTACTCACGACTATATAGCGGGGGCCGCACAGATACGCAGTATTTT
CASSYSRLYSGGRTDTQYF
>TRBJ2-7|-|-|TRBV6-2/TRBV6-3
TGTGCCAGCAGTTACGGGCGGGGAATCTCCTACGAGCAGTACTTC
CASSYGRGISYEQYF
>TRBJ1-5|-|-|TRBV4-3
TGCGCCAGCAGCCAAGAGATGGCCGGGTACCCCTTGCATCAGCCCCAGCATTTT
CASSQEMAGYPLHQPQHF
>TRBJ2-5|-|-|TRBV9
TGTGCCAGCAGCGTAGGGGTGGCTGAAGAGACCCAGTACTTC
CASSVGVAEETQYF
>TRBJ1-2|few|-|TRBV20-1
TGCAGTGCCGCCGTGGATGGCTACACCTTC
CSAAVDGYTF
>TRBJ1-4|many|-|TRBV20-1
TGCAGTGCTAGGCCCGGGACAGAAAAACTGTTTTTT
CSARPGTEKLFF
>TRBJ1-2|-|-|TRBV24-1
TGTGCCACCAGTGAAAACACAGGGTCCAGTGGCTACACCTTC
CATSENTGSSGYTF
>TRBJ2-2|-|TRBD1|TRBV20-1
TGCAGTGCTGGGGGACAGGGGGCAGATACCGGGGAGCTGTTTTTT
CSAGGQGADTGELFF
>TRBJ1-1|few|-|TRBV15
TGTGCCACCAGTTTCACGAACACTGAAGCTTTCTTT
CATSFTNTEAFF
>TRBJ1-2|-|-|TRBV7-2
TGTGCCAGCAGCTTAGTTGCCGGAGGGGGACATGGCTACACCTTC
CASSLVAGGGHGYTF
>TRBJ2-7|-|TRBD2|TRBV7-7
TGTGCTAGCAGCTTAGATTGCGGGAGCTCCTACGAGCAGTACTTC
CASSLDCGSSYEQYF
>TRBJ1-1|-|-|TRBV10-3
TGTGCCATCAGTGAACGGGGGGCAGAACAAAACACTGAAGCTTTCTTT
CAISERGAEQNTEAFF
>TRBJ2-3|-|-|TRBV13
TGTGCCAGCAGCTTAGCCGCGTCAGATACGCAGTATTTT
CASSLAASDTQYF
>TRBJ1-1|few|-|TRBV4-2
TGTGCCAGCAGCCCCCACCAGAACACTGAAGCTTTCTTT
CASSPHQNTEAFF
>TRBJ2-1|few|-|TRBV20-1
TGCAGTGCTAGAGATCGGGCGGGATCCCATGAGCAGTTCTTC
CSARDRAGSHEQFF
>TRBJ1-5|-|-|TRBV6-5
TGTGCCAGCACCTCGAATCAGCCCCAGCATTTT
CASTSNQPQHF
>TRBJ2-7|-|TRBD1|TRBV6-5
TGTGCCAGCAATCTAAATCCGGGACAGGGCTACGAGCAGTACTTC
CASNLNPGQGYEQYF